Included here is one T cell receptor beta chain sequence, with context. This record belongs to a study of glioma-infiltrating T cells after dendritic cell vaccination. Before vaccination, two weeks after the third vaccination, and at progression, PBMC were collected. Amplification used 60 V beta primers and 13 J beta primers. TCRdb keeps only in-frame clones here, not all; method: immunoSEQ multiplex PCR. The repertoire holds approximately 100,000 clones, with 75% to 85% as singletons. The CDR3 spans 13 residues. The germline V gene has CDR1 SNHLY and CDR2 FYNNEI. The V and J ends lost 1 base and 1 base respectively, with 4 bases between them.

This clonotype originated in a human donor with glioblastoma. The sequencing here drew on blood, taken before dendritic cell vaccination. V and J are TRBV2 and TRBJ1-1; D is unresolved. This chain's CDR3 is CASSEGRNTEAFF. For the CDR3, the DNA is TGTGCCAGCAGTGAAGGTCGGAACACTGAAGCTTTCTTT.